Following are 32 T cell receptor beta chains from one sample sequenced in a study of shared clonotypes between healthy human individuals (dated by TCRdb to 2020 to 2022). The library was produced with the immunoSEQ multiplex PCR assay. What TCRdb holds here is the immuneACCESS table cut down to in-frame rearrangements. Part of the clones is not present; checked against another copy, under half of the missing clones reflect an unresolved V gene, and the others are unexplained. A total of some 240,000 clones appear in this sample, 65% of them only once. Around 10% of the sample goes to the ten largest clones. Sequencing was performed on memory CD4+ T cells sorted from blood. According to the study, the label for this sample's cell subset or site signals: CD45RA-negative fraction. Source of these receptors: a man in his thirties or forties in good health.

The rearrangement links TRBV19 to TRBJ1-5, with D possibly matching TRBD1 (5 bases). Per germline, CDR1 LNHDA and CDR2 SQIVND (reference sequence). The CDR3 is 15 amino acids. The germline V and J ends were trimmed by 10 bases and 2 bases, with 18 bases remaining between them. In DNA form, the CDR3 reads TGTGCCACCTCGTGGGGCTTGTTGGGCAATCAGCCCCAGCATTTT. This gives the protein CATSWGLLGNQPQHF.

This chain connects TRBV9 to TRBJ1-2; 10 nucleotides align to TRBD1. J gave up 5 bases and V 4 bases, and 8 bases lay outside the gene matches. The CDR3 sequence is 15 residues long. From germline, CDR1 is SGDLS and CDR2 YYNGEE. The CDR3 is CASSPRQGATYGYTF. In DNA, the CDR3 is TGTGCCAGCAGCCCCCGACAGGGGGCTACTTATGGCTACACCTTC.

The J gene is TRBJ1-2, the V gene TRBV6-1, with D possibly being TRBD1 (5 bases). The V gene lost 1 base and the J gene lost 4 bases, with 28 bases spanning the gap. The CDR3 covers 20 residues. Germline V gene sequence: CDR1 MNHNS, CDR2 SASEGT. The CDR3 bases are TGTGCCAGCAGTGAAGAGGGGTTTCGTTTACGACGGGGGACCGGCTATGGCTACACCTTC. Translated, it gives CASSEEGFRLRRGTGYGYTF.

This clone turned up a few times. The rearrangement uses TRBV2 and TRBJ2-7; the D gene is possibly TRBD2 (6 bases). Germline CDR1 SNHLY, CDR2 FYNNEI. The CDR3 spans 12 residues. With 4 bases removed from V and 3 bases from J, the gap between germline ends came to 7 bases. The CDR3 loop reads CASSVSGYEQYF. CDR3 coding DNA: TGTGCCAGCAGTGTTAGCGGCTACGAGCAGTACTTC.

This clone was picked up one time. V usage is TRBV10-3 and J usage is TRBJ2-3; D remains unclear. This CDR3 has 13 residues. Germline values: CDR1 ENHRY, CDR2 SYGVKD. V was pared by 6 bases and J by 0 bases, with 7 bases between. CDR3: CAIRLQSTDTQYF. The CDR3 nucleotides are TGTGCCATCAGACTACAGAGCACAGATACGCAGTATTTT.

The chain is built from TRBV4-2 and TRBJ2-3; TRBD2 agrees at 7 bases. The V gene end was trimmed by 2 bases and the J gene end by 0 bases; junction bases not matched to a gene: 8. The germline V gene has CDR1 LGHNA and CDR2 YNFKEQ. This CDR3 is built from 17 residues. The CDR3 nucleotides are TGTGCCAGCAGCCAACGGCCTAGCGGAGCTAGCACAGATACGCAGTATTTT. Protein product: CASSQRPSGASTDTQYF.

This clone was seen a single time. The chain is built from TRBV5-1 and TRBJ2-1; 14 nucleotides agree with TRBD2. CDR1 and CDR2 (germline): SGHRS, YFSETQ. The length of the CDR3 is 19 residues. V lost 6 bases to trimming and J lost 5 bases; unmatched junction nucleotides: 16. CDR3 in amino acids: CASTFKTSGRAGSNNEQFF. CDR3 in DNA: TGCGCCAGCACCTTCAAGACTAGCGGGAGGGCCGGAAGCAACAATGAGCAGTTCTTC.

V is TRBV11-2 and J is TRBJ1-1, with unresolved D. Germline V lookup: CDR1 SGHAT, CDR2 FQNNGV. The ends were cut back, 3 bases at V and 0 bases at J, with 2 bases in the middle. This CDR3 region has 12 residues. CDR3: CASSFMNTEAFF. Written as DNA, the CDR3 is TGTGCCAGCAGCTTCATGAACACTGAAGCTTTCTTT.

The genes are TRBV18 and TRBJ1-2, with D tentatively TRBD1 (6 bases). The CDR3 has 15 amino acids. The V and J ends lost 3 bases and 2 bases respectively, with 13 bases between them. Germline CDR1 and CDR2: KGHSH and LQKENI. The DNA for the CDR3 is TGTGCCAGCTCACCTCTGGGGGCGGAGAACTATGGCTACACCTTC. Translated: CASSPLGAENYGYTF.

The chain has TRBV5-1 and TRBJ1-1, with 9 bases lining up with TRBD1. Germline-derived CDR1 and CDR2 are SGHRS and YFSETQ. CDR3 size: 14 residues. J lost 1 base, V lost 6 bases, and 4 bases had no gene match. This CDR3 is CASTRDRANTEAFF. In nucleotides, the CDR3 is TGCGCCAGCACTAGGGACAGGGCGAACACTGAAGCTTTCTTT.

In its sample, this clone was seen a few times. The CDR3 region is CASSEEADRANVANEKLFF. The CDR3 region has the DNA TGTGCCAGCAGTGAAGAAGCGGACAGGGCGAATGTGGCTAATGAAAAACTGTTTTTT. This chain connects TRBV2 to TRBJ1-4; 8 bases fit TRBD1. CDR3 length: 19 residues. The germline gives CDR1 SNHLY, CDR2 FYNNEI. Germline trimming cut 1 base from V and 3 bases from J; bases unmatched to any gene: 13.

The chain links TRBV9 to TRBJ2-1; unclear D gene. CDR1 is SGDLS, CDR2 YYNGEE, per germline. This CDR3 contains 13 residues. Trimming cost V 0 bases and J 6 bases, with 7 bases left between them. CDR3 bases: TGTGCCAGCAGCGTAGGACTTCCCAATGAGCAGTTCTTC. Residues: CASSVGLPNEQFF.

This chain uses TRBV5-1 with TRBJ1-1; 7 bases match TRBD1. J lost 6 bases, V lost 6 bases, and 8 bases had no gene match. The CDR3 is 13 amino acids. Germline V gene sequence: CDR1 SGHRS, CDR2 YFSETQ. In DNA form, the CDR3 reads TGCGCCAGCACCGTAGGGGGCTTGGCTGAAGCTTTCTTT. This translates into CASTVGGLAEAFF.

This clone was recorded a few times. The chain combines TRBV18 with TRBJ2-2; TRBD1 matches at 9 bases. Germline lookup yields CDR1 KGHSH and CDR2 LQKENI. The CDR3 totals 19 residues. Trimming at V came to 1 base and at J to 0 bases, leaving 9 bases not matched to a gene. The CDR3 sequence: CASSPLPRGQGSNTGELFF. For the CDR3, the DNA is TGTGCCAGCTCACCACTACCTCGGGGACAGGGTTCGAACACCGGGGAGCTGTTTTTT. The full variable domain, with the rest looked up from reference TRBV18 and TRBJ2-2, is NAGVMQNPRHLVRRRGQEARLRCSPMKGHSHVYWYRQLPEEGLKFMVYLQKENIIDESGMPKERFSAEFPKEGPSILRIQQVVRGDSAAYFCASSPLPRGQGSNTGELFFGEGSRLTVL.

The chain joins TRBV30 to TRBJ1-3; the D is unclear. Germline values: CDR1 GTSNPN, CDR2 SVGIG (reference sequence). V shed 2 bases and J shed 5 bases, with 7 bases lying between them. CDR3 length: 12 amino acids. CDR3 sequence: CAWSQERNTIYF. The DNA for the CDR3 is TGTGCCTGGAGTCAGGAGAGAAACACCATATATTTT.

The rearrangement links TRBV7-9 to TRBJ2-2, with a weak D call TRBD1 (5 bases). This CDR3 has 15 amino acids. The germline V and J ends were trimmed by 2 bases and 6 bases, with 13 bases remaining between them. CDR1 and CDR2 from the germline V gene are SEHNR and FQNEAQ (reference sequence). Here the CDR3 reads CASSLNHGASGELFF. CDR3 nucleotides: TGTGCCAGCAGCTTAAACCATGGGGCTTCCGGGGAGCTGTTTTTT.

The chain couples TRBV5-6 to TRBJ2-5; 7 nucleotides match TRBD1. This CDR3 region has 14 residues. With 5 bases clipped from V and 5 bases from J, the junction kept 9 bases outside the gene matches. Germline V gene data show CDR1 as SGHDT and CDR2 as YYEEEE. The CDR3 loop is CASRHRGSQETQYF. DNA of the CDR3: TGTGCCAGCAGGCACAGGGGCTCTCAGGAGACCCAGTACTTC.

The V and J genes are TRBV5-1 and TRBJ2-1; D is tentatively TRBD1 or TRBD2 (5 bases each). Looked up from germline, CDR1 is SGHRS and CDR2 is YFSETQ. The CDR3 contains 19 residues. Between the trimmed V and J ends, which lost 4 bases and 0 bases, there was a span of 23 bases. This CDR3 reads CASSPAGALGESSYNEQFF. The CDR3 nucleotides read TGCGCCAGCAGCCCTGCCGGGGCACTAGGAGAAAGCTCCTACAATGAGCAGTTCTTC.

Written as DNA, the CDR3 is TGTGCCAGCAATCGGGGCAGGGAATACGAGCAGTACTTC. It yields the protein CASNRGREYEQYF. The chain couples TRBV2 to TRBJ2-7; D tentatively fits TRBD1 or TRBD2 (5 bases each). Germline V gene sequence: CDR1 SNHLY, CDR2 FYNNEI. Trimming stripped 7 bases from V and 4 bases from J, with 14 bases between. This CDR3 is 13 amino acids long.

Notes on this clone: This sample also contains other DNA sequences that code for the same CDR3. The chain couples TRBV7-2 to TRBJ2-5; 7 bases fit TRBD1. Germline V lookup: CDR1 SGHTA, CDR2 FQGNSA. CDR3 length: 13 residues. The J segment lost 4 bases and the V segment lost 4 bases, leaving 3 bases of the junction unmatched. The CDR3 coding sequence is TGTGCCAGCAGCTCCGGGACAGCAGAGACCCAGTACTTC. Translation gives CASSSGTAETQYF.

This chain connects TRBV5-5 to TRBJ2-3, with D unresolved. CDR1 and CDR2 from the germline V gene are SGHKS and YYEKEE (reference sequence). This CDR3 spans 14 amino acids. Trimming shortened V by 4 bases and J by 4 bases, and 13 bases separated the two germline ends. DNA for the CDR3: TGTGCCAGCAGCATTCGGGCCACAGCAGATACGCAGTATTTT. This codes for CASSIRATADTQYF.

The chain recombines TRBV5-6 with TRBJ2-3; 7 bases fit TRBD2. V lost 0 bases, J lost 4 bases, and 5 bases stayed unmatched. Germline values: CDR1 SGHDT, CDR2 YYEEEE. The CDR3 loop spans 15 amino acids. The CDR3 reads CASSLAGRQADTQYF. The CDR3 DNA reads TGTGCCAGCAGCTTGGCCGGGAGGCAAGCAGATACGCAGTATTTT. Full variable domain (remainder filled in from reference TRBV5-6 and TRBJ2-3): DAGVTQSPTHLIKTRGQQVTLRCSPKSGHDTVSWYQQALGQGPQFIFQYYEEEERQRGNFPDRFSGHQFPNYSSELNVNALLLGDSALYLCASSLAGRQADTQYFGPGTRLTVL.

The chain has TRBV4-3 and TRBJ2-2; D is unresolved. The CDR3 consists of 13 residues. V was shortened by 4 bases and J by 5 bases, with 8 bases between the two germline ends. The germline CDR1 and CDR2 sequences are LGHNA and YSLEER. In nucleotides, the CDR3 is TGCGCCAGCAGCCGCCTGGGGACCGGGGAGCTGTTTTTT. It specifies CASSRLGTGELFF.

The chain joins TRBV9 to TRBJ2-3, with D unresolved. The CDR3 totals 14 residues. V dropped 0 bases and J dropped 2 bases, with 7 bases sitting between them. Per the germline V gene, CDR1 is SGDLS and CDR2 is YYNGEE. The DNA of the CDR3 is TGTGCCAGCAGCGTAGATGGGATCACAGATACGCAGTATTTT. Translated, it gives CASSVDGITDTQYF. Variable domain in full (rest from reference TRBV9 and TRBJ2-3): DSGVTQTPKHLITATGQRVTLRCSPRSGDLSVYWYQQSLDQGLQFLIQYYNGEERAKGNILERFSAQQFPDLHSELNLSSLELGDSALYFCASSVDGITDTQYFGPGTRLTVL.

The rearrangement links TRBV9 to TRBJ2-1, with 14 nucleotides matching TRBD2. Trimming at V came to 6 bases and at J to 10 bases, leaving 9 bases not matched to a gene. The CDR3 is made up of 15 amino acids. CDR1 is SGDLS, CDR2 YYNGEE, per germline. This chain's CDR3 is CASTASGTSGSEQFF. The CDR3 DNA is TGTGCCAGCACCGCTTCCGGGACTAGCGGGAGCGAGCAGTTCTTC.

The CDR3: CASSSYGTAATNYGYTF. For the CDR3, the DNA is TGTGCCAGCAGCTCTTACGGGACAGCAGCCACTAACTATGGCTACACCTTC. The chain has TRBV7-9 and TRBJ1-2; 7 bases agree with TRBD1. Germline V gene lookup returns CDR1 SEHNR and CDR2 FQNEAQ (reference sequence). V shed 4 bases, J shed 0 bases, and the junction held 11 bases outside the gene matches. This CDR3 has 17 amino acids. The whole variable domain, remainder taken from reference TRBV7-9 and TRBJ1-2, is DTGVSQNPRHKITKRGQNVTFRCDPISEHNRLYWYRQTLGQGPEFLTYFQNEAQLEKSRLLSDRFSAERPKGSFSTLEIQRTEQGDSAMYLCASSSYGTAATNYGYTFGSGTRLTVV.

The rearrangement links TRBV11-2 to TRBJ2-1, with TRBD2 matching over 7 bases. Germline V gives CDR1 SGHAT, CDR2 FQNNGV. V dropped 2 bases and J dropped 7; count of bases not matched to a gene: 8. This CDR3 has 15 amino acids. CDR3 in DNA: TGTGCCAGCAGCTTAAGGCTAGCGGACCTAAATGAGCAGTTCTTC. Translated: CASSLRLADLNEQFF. Drawing the rest from reference TRBV11-2 and TRBJ2-1, the complete variable domain is EAGVAQSPRYKIIEKRQSVAFWCNPISGHATLYWYQQILGQGPKLLIQFQNNGVVDDSQLPKDRFSAERLKGVDSTLKIQPAKLEDSAVYLCASSLRLADLNEQFFGPGTRLTVL.

V usage is TRBV6-6 and J usage is TRBJ2-6; the D is unclear. Germline CDR1 reads MNHNY; CDR2 reads SVGAGI (reference sequence). The CDR3 extends over 15 amino acids. Trimming pared 8 bases from V and 10 bases from J, leaving 21 bases between. This CDR3 is CASQVERLLGNVLTF. CDR3 nucleotides: TGTGCCAGCCAAGTCGAACGTCTTCTGGGAAACGTCCTGACTTTC.

This rearrangement joins TRBV5-1 to TRBJ1-2; D is unclear. CDR3 length equals 14 residues. Trimming shortened V by 0 bases and J by 4 bases, and 10 bases separated the two germline ends. Germline V gene sequence: CDR1 SGHRS, CDR2 YFSETQ. The CDR3 DNA reads TGCGCCAGCAGCTTGGCTACTCCACTCTATGGCTACACCTTC. Translated: CASSLATPLYGYTF.

The chain couples TRBV20-1 to TRBJ2-1, with TRBD2 as a possible D gene (6 bases). V gave up 6 bases and J gave up 12 bases, with 12 bases separating them. CDR3 size: 10 residues. Germline V gene sequence: CDR1 DFQATT, CDR2 SNEGSKA (reference sequence). CDR3 residues: CSAVQGGQFF. CDR3 in DNA: TGCAGTGCAGTCCAGGGAGGGCAGTTCTTC.

This clone was picked up a small number of times. The V gene is TRBV2, the J gene TRBJ2-7, with D maybe TRBD1 (6 bases). Trimming cost V 6 bases and J 6 bases, with 12 bases left between them. CDR1 is SNHLY and CDR2 is FYNNEI in the germline V gene. The length of the CDR3 is 12 residues. The CDR3 coding sequence is TGTGCCAGCAGAGAATACAGGGCCGAGCAGTACTTC. Its translation is CASREYRAEQYF.

The V call is TRBV29-1, the J call TRBJ2-5, with D maybe TRBD1 (7 bases). Germline V gene lookup returns CDR1 SQVTM and CDR2 ANQGSEA. The CDR3 loop spans 15 amino acids. V was shortened by 5 bases and J by 4 bases, with 20 bases between the two germline ends. In nucleotides, the CDR3 is TGCAGCGTTATGGGCTACAGGGGAGCGGGAGAGACCCAGTACTTC. Its translation is CSVMGYRGAGETQYF.